The present entry profiles one T cell receptor beta chain with its context. This clone's antigen is unknown. No base quality values were provided; no much bigger clone lies one nucleotide off. The data were taken from a study of Graves' ophthalmopathy and Graves' hyperthyroidism (dated by TCRdb to 2016 to 2019). Regarding the study in general: Peripheral blood was collected at initial diagnosis, prior to any treatment. In five to seven hyperthyroidism patients, T-cell repertoires of thyroid tissue and blood were compared. To explore V-J signatures that distinguish ophthalmopathy from hyperthyroidism, a discovery set of about 99 patients was enrolled, made up of 43 with ophthalmopathy and roughly 55 with stable hyperthyroidism. The independent validation cohort included 20 or so hyperthyroidism patients plus 17 patients who later progressed from hyperthyroidism to ophthalmopathy. Following sample collection, hyperthyroidism patients were given methimazole at a starting dose of 30 mg daily, and ophthalmopathy patients were given high-dose intravenous methylprednisolone. In total, 120 to 150 blood samples were TCR-sequenced: 40 to 45 ophthalmopathy, some 75 hyperthyroidism and some 17 hyperthyroidism-to-ophthalmopathy patients. TCR beta repertoire signatures were used to distinguish Graves' ophthalmopathy from Graves' hyperthyroidism and to predict progression to ophthalmopathy. Broader findings and caveats from the paper: In validation, the model predicted ophthalmopathy progression with about 71% sensitivity and 72.22% specificity; 12 predicted patients were CT-confirmed with GO in a median of about 7.1 months. Sample size was not predetermined statistically, and investigators were not blinded to group allocation. Most expanded thyroid clonotypes with frequency above 0.001 were also detected in blood, suggesting blood repertoires may reflect the thyroid immune response. In cross-validation, the 13-signature model distinguished ophthalmopathy from stable hyperthyroidism with approximately 88% sensitivity and around 81% specificity, and in the test set the corresponding values were about 80% and 75%.

Patients with ophthalmopathy had moderately to severely active disease, with a Clinical Activity Score of 3 or more, a NOSPECS grade of 4 or more, and a disease duration of less than 3 months. Anyone with other autoimmune diseases, uncontrolled infections, pregnancy or lactation was excluded from the study. Clinical symptoms, serum thyroxine, TRAb, thyroid ultrasound and orbital computed tomography formed the basis of the diagnosis. Ficoll-Paque density gradient centrifugation was used to isolate PBMCs from approximately 10 ml of fresh peripheral blood. Total RNA was extracted using Trizol reagent, and RNA quality was checked on an Agilent 2100 Bioanalyzer. TCR beta CDR3 regions were amplified from RNA transcripts for repertoire sequencing. HTBI primers and the Qiagen OneStep RT-PCR kit were used in a first-round RT-PCR, which was followed by a second-round multiplex PCR, size selection and purification. Libraries were sequenced paired-end with 100 bp reads on an Illumina HiSeq2000. Per the original workflow: SOAPnuke was used to process the reads, throwing out any read that had adapters, had uncalled bases, had a mean Phred below 15, or lacked an exact constant-primer or identifier match. COPE v1.2.5 was used to merge the high-quality paired reads. Clonotypes were defined as unique nucleotide sequences and were aligned to IMGT TRB V, D and J references using MiTCR v1.1. Only V-J combinations with frequency above 0.0001 were analysed, covering about 99% of repertoires. For each V-J combination, a TCR clonal expansion and chaos score was defined as the ratio of F50 clonal expansion to chaos observed in the TCRdist matrix. Welch's t-statistics and random forest were used to narrow the features down to more than 10 V-J combinations, which were then fed into a naive Bayes classifier. Thyroid-blood repertoire similarity was quantified with the Morisita-Horn index. In-frame beta chains were kept once TCRdb had trimmed the public reads at Q25 with fastp and called clones with MiXCR. For every CDR3 protein sequence, its rows merge into one entry that carries the most common genes and DNA. None of the V and J calls come from the authors' own analysis; TCRdb made them. The sample records about 700,000 distinct CDR3 sequences, roughly 40% of which are singletons. Together, the top ten hold about 40% of the sample.

The sequence derives from an adult man with Graves' ophthalmopathy. Source material: peripheral blood.

The nucleotide sequence is TGTGCCAGCAGCTACCTCTCCGGGGGCGGGGACTCCTACGAGCAGTACTTC. Translated, it reads CASSYLSGGGDSYEQYF. In this chain, TRBV6-1 is recombined with TRBJ2-7, with the D assignment possibly TRBD1 or TRBD2, given 6 matching bases for each. The junction carries 21 bases between V and J, which are trimmed by 6 bases and 0 bases respectively. The CDR3 covers 17 residues, taking in both the cysteine and the phenylalanine. Only CDR3 DNA is held: 51 bases, read in frame from base 1. The CDR1 and CDR2 encoded by the germline V gene are MNHNS and SASEGT.